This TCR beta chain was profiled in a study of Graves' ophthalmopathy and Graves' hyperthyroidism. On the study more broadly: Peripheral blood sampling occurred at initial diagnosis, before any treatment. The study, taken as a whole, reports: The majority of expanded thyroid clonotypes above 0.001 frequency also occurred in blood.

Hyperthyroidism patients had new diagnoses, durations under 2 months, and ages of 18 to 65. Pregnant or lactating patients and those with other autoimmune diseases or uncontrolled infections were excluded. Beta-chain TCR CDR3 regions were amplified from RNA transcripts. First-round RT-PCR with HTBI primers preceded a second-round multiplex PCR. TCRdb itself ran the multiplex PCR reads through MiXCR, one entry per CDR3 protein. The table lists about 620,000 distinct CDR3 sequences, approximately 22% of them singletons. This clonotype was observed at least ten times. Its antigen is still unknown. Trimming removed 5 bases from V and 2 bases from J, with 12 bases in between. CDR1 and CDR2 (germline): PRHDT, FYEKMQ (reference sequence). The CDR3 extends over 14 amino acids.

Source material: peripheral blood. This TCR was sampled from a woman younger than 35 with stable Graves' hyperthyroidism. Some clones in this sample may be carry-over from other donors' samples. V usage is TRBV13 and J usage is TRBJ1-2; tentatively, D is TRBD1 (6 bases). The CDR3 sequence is CASSRGGENYGYTF. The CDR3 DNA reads TGTGCCAGCAGCCGAGGGGGGGAGAACTATGGCTACACCTTC.